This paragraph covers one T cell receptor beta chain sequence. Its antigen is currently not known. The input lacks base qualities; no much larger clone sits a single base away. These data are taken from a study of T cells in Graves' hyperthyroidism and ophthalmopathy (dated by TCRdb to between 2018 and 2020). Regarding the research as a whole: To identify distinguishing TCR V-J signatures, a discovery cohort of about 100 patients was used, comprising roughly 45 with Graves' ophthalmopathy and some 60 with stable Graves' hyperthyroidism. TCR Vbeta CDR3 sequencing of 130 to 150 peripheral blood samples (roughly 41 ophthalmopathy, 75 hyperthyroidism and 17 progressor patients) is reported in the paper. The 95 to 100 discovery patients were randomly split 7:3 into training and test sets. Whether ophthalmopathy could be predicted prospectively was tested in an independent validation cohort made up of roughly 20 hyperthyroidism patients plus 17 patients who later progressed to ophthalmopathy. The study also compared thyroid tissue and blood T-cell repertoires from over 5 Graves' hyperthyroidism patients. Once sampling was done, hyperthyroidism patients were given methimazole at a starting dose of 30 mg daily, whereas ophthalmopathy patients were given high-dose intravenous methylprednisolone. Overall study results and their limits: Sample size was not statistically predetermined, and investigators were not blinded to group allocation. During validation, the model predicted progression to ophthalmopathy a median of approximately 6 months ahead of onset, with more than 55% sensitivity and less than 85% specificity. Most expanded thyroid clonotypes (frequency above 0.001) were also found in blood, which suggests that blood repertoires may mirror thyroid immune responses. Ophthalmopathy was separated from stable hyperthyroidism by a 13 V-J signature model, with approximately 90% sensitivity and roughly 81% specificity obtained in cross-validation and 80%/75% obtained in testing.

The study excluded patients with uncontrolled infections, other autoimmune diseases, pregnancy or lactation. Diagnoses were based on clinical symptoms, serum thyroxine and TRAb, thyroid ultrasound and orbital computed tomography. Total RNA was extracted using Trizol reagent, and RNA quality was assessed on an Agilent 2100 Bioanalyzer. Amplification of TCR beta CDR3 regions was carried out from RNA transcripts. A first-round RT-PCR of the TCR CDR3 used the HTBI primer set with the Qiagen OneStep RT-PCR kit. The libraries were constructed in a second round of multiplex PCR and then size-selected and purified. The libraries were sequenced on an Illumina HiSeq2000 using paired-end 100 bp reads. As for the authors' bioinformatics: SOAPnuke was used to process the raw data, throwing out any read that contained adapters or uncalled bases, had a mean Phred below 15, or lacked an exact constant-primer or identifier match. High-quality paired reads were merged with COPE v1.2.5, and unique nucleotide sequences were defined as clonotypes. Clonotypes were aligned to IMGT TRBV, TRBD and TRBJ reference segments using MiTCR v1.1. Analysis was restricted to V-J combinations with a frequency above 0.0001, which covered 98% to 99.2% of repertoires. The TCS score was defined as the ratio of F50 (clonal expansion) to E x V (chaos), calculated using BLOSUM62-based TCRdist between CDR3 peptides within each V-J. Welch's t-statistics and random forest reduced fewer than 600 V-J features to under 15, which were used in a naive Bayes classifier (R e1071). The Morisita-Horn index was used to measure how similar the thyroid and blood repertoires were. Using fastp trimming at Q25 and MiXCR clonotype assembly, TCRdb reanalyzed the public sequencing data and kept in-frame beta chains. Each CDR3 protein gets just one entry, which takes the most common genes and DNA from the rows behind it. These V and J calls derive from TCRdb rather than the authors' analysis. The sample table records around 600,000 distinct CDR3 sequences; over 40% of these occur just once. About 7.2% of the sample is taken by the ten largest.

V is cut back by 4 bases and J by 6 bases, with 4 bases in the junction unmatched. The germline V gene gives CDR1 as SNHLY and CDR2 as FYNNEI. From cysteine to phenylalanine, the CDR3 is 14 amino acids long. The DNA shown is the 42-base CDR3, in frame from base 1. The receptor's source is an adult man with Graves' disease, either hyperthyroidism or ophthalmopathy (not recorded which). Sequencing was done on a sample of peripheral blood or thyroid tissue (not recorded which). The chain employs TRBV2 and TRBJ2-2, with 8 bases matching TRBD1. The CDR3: CASSGQGAPGELFF. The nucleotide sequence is TGTGCCAGCAGTGGGCAGGGGGCCCCCGGGGAGCTGTTTTTT. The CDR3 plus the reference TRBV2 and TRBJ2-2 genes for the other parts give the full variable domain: EPEVTQTPSHQVTQMGQEVILRCVPISNHLYFYWYRQILGQKVEFLVSFYNNEISEKSEIFDDQFSVERPDGSNFTLKIRSTKLEDSAMYFCASSGQGAPGELFFGEGSRLTVL.